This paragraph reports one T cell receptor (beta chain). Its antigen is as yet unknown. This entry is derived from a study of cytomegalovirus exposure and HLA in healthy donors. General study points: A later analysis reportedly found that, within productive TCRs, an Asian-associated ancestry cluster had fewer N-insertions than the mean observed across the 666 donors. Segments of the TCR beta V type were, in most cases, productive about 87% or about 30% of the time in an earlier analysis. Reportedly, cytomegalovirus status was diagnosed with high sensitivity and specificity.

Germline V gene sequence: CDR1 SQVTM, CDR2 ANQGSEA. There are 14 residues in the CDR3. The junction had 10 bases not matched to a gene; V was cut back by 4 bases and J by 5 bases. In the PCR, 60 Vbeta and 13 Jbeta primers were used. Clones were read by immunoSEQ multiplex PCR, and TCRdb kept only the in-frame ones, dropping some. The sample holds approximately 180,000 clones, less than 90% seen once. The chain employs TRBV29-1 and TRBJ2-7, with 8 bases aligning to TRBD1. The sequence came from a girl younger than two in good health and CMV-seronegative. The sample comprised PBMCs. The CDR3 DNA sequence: TGCAGCGTTGGGAGACAGGGGTTTGTCGACGAGCAGTACTTC. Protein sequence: CSVGRQGFVDEQYF.